The sequence of this TCR beta chain was determined in a study of OX40 agonist ivuxolimab in advanced cancers. This table comes from immunoSEQ multiplex PCR, and its TCRdb copy is limited to in-frame clones, with some not included. Of about 20,000 clones listed, around 84% were seen once; the top ten hold about a fifth. CDR3 length: 15 amino acids. Trimming took off 2 bases at V and 7 bases at J, with 15 bases between the two ends. Germline CDR1 reads SNHLY; CDR2 reads FYNNEI. The chain employs TRBV2 and TRBJ2-1; perhaps TRBD2 as D (5 bases). The TCR was taken from an adult with an advanced solid tumor such as melanoma, head and neck, liver or kidney cancer. The sequenced sample was CD4+ or CD8+ T cells sorted from blood, obtained in a trial of the OX40 agonist ivuxolimab. CDR3 in DNA: TGTGCCAGCAGTGAATATATCGGGGTATTGAATGAGCAGTTCTTC. This gives the protein CASSEYIGVLNEQFF.